This TCR beta chain was obtained from a study of T cells in Graves' hyperthyroidism and ophthalmopathy. On this clonotype itself: Antigen: not known.

Germline V gene lookup returns CDR1 MNHEY and CDR2 SMNVEV (reference sequence). The CDR3 covers 16 residues. Trimming left V 1 base short and J 1 base short, with 12 bases between. Overall study findings and caveats: The model anticipated ophthalmopathy a median about 7.1 months pre-onset. Most thyroid clonotypes expanded above 0.001 were also detected in blood.

Template material for amplifying TCR beta CDR3 regions consisted of RNA transcripts. In the first-round RT-PCR of the TCR CDR3, the HTBI primer set was used. TCRdb passed the multiplex PCR reads through MiXCR, listing each CDR3 protein once. Of 480,000 or so distinct CDR3 sequences detected, roughly an eighth appear once; the ten largest clones hold less than 20%. Uncontrolled infection, other autoimmune disease, pregnancy and lactation each barred patients from inclusion. Clinical symptoms, serum thyroxine and TRAb, thyroid ultrasound and orbital computed tomography together formed the diagnostic basis.

This receptor was identified in a woman under 30 with Graves' hyperthyroidism. The chain has TRBV27 and TRBJ2-3, with D perhaps TRBD2 (6 bases). The sample consisted of blood. Here the CDR3 reads CASSLLAGWGTDTQYF. The DNA for the CDR3 is TGTGCCAGCAGTTTATTGGCGGGATGGGGCACAGATACGCAGTATTTT.